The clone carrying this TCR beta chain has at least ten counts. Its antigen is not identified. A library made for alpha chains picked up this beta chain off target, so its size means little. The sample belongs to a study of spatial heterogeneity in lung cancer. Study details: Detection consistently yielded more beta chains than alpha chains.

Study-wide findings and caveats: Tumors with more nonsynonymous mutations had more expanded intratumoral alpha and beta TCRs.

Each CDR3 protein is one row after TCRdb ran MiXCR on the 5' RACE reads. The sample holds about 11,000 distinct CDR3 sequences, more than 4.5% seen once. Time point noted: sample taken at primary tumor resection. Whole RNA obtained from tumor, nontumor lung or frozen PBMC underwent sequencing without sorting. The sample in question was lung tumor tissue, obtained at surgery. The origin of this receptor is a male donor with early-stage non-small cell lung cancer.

CDR3 in amino acids: CASSQVTGEQFF. The CDR3 nucleotides are TGTGCCAGCAGCCAAGTAACCGGTGAGCAGTTCTTC. The rearrangement joins TRBV3-1 to TRBJ2-1; the D is unclear. V gave up 1 base and J gave up 9 bases, with 7 bases separating them. This CDR3 is built from 12 residues. The germline CDR1 and CDR2 sequences are LGHDT and YNNKEL (reference sequence).